These 18 T cell receptor beta chains were sequenced from one sample in a study of CD8 T cells in ankylosing spondylitis. Via MiXCR, TCRdb re-called the 5' RACE reads, giving one row per CDR3 protein. The sample includes over 100,000 distinct CDR3 sequences, 10% to 12% seen only once; the top ten take 3.5% to 5%. Sequencing input: blood, either unsorted or a sorted T cell fraction (not recorded which). The source is a female donor with ankylosing spondylitis or in good health (not recorded which).

Turning to this clonotype: With a much larger clone just one base away, this may be a read error. This rearrangement joins TRBV28 to TRBJ1-1, with 7 bases fitting TRBD1. The CDR3 totals 14 residues. The V segment lost 4 bases and the J segment 3 bases; nucleotides outside the gene matches: 5. Germline V gene lookup returns CDR1 MDHEN and CDR2 SYDVKM. The DNA for the CDR3 is TGTGCCAGCAGTTCGGGACAGATTGACACTGAAGCTTTCTTT. Translated: CASSSGQIDTEAFF.

This clonotype has only a few counts. The V call is TRBV3-1, the J call TRBJ2-7; D tentatively fits TRBD1 or TRBD2 (5 bases each). Trimming cost V 3 bases and J 2 bases, with 14 bases left between them. Per the germline V gene, CDR1 is LGHDT and CDR2 is YNNKEL (reference sequence). This CDR3 spans 15 amino acids. The CDR3 loop is CASSQTGTGPYEQYF. CDR3 nucleotides: TGTGCCAGCAGCCAGACCGGGACCGGTCCCTACGAGCAGTACTTC.

This clonotype was seen at least ten times. The V gene is TRBV5-8, the J gene TRBJ1-2; TRBD1 is a possible D gene (5 bases). Per the germline V gene, CDR1 is SGHTS and CDR2 is YDEGEE. This CDR3 contains 13 residues. The V gene lost 4 bases and the J gene lost 7 bases, with 14 bases spanning the gap. The CDR3 here is CASSLRGVSGYTF. For the CDR3, the DNA is TGTGCCAGCAGCCTTCGGGGGGTCTCTGGCTACACCTTC.

The rearrangement links TRBV5-1 to TRBJ2-1; D might be TRBD2 (6 bases). The V and J ends lost 2 bases and 2 bases respectively, with 11 bases between them. Germline CDR1 reads SGHRS; CDR2 reads YFSETQ. The CDR3 loop spans 15 amino acids. The CDR3 sequence is CASSFAGLPYNEQFF. The CDR3 nucleotides read TGCGCCAGCAGCTTTGCCGGACTACCCTACAATGAGCAGTTCTTC.

This clonotype was picked up many times. This sequence joins TRBV11-2 and TRBJ2-3; TRBD2 matches at 11 bases. V shed 3 bases, J shed 5 bases, and the junction held 4 bases outside the gene matches. CDR3 length: 15 residues. Germline values: CDR1 SGHAT, CDR2 FQNNGV. CDR3 loop: CASSFLAGGKDTQYF. CDR3 nucleotide sequence: TGTGCCAGCAGCTTCCTAGCGGGGGGCAAAGATACGCAGTATTTT.

The table lists this clonotype with many counts. The CDR3 DNA is TGTGCCAGCAGCCTCTCCGAGGGATATAATTCACCCCTCCACTTT. Protein: CASSLSEGYNSPLHF. This chain links TRBV7-9 with TRBJ1-6; D uncertain. There are 15 residues in the CDR3. Trimming shortened V by 5 bases and J by 4 bases, and 12 bases separated the two germline ends. CDR1 is SEHNR and CDR2 is FQNEAQ in the germline V gene (reference sequence).

The table lists this clonotype with many counts. This chain's CDR3 is CASSPTGDTDTQYF. Here the CDR3 DNA reads TGTGCCAGCTCACCGACAGGGGACACAGATACGCAGTATTTT. This sequence joins TRBV18 and TRBJ2-3, with TRBD1 matching 8 bases. Trimming took 3 bases from V and 2 from J; bases not matched to a gene: 1. Germline CDR1 is KGHSH and CDR2 is LQKENI. The CDR3 is made up of 14 amino acids.

This clonotype was seen many times. The gene calls are TRBV29-1 and TRBJ1-1; D is unclear. The CDR3 extends over 12 amino acids. Germline CDR1 reads SQVTM; CDR2 reads ANQGSEA. Trimming took off 7 bases at V and 0 bases at J, with 9 bases between the two ends. CDR3 sequence reads: CSARRLNTEAFF. CDR3 nucleotide sequence: TGCAGCGCCAGACGGCTGAACACTGAAGCTTTCTTT.

This clonotype was counted ten times or more. The gene calls are TRBV20-1 and TRBJ1-2, with TRBD1 matching over 9 bases. The CDR3 contains 14 residues. Germline CDR1 DFQATT, CDR2 SNEGSKA (reference sequence). Trimming cost V 6 bases and J 0 bases; bases outside gene matches: 5. In nucleotides, the CDR3 is TGCAGTGCGGGACAGGGTTCAGCTAACTATGGCTACACCTTC. This codes for CSAGQGSANYGYTF.

This clonotype was counted ten times or more. The chain joins TRBV7-2 to TRBJ2-1, with a tentative D call TRBD2 (5 bases). CDR1 SGHTA and CDR2 FQGNSA come from the germline V gene. CDR3 size: 15 residues. V shed 1 base and J shed 7 bases, with 14 bases lying between them. Here the CDR3 DNA reads TGTGCCAGCAGCTTAGGTGGGAGCTTGAGAAATGAGCAGTTCTTC. Translation gives CASSLGGSLRNEQFF.

J is TRBJ1-1 and V is TRBV30; 9 bases line up with TRBD1. Germline CDR1 is GTSNPN and CDR2 is SVGIG (reference sequence). This CDR3 contains 12 residues. The V gene end was trimmed by 4 bases and the J gene end by 6 bases; junction bases not matched to a gene: 3. The chain's CDR3 is CAWIQGAAEAFF. The DNA for the CDR3 is TGTGCCTGGATACAGGGGGCCGCTGAAGCTTTCTTT.

As to this clonotype: A single base separates this from a much larger clone, so it may be a read error. This sequence joins TRBV24-1 and TRBJ1-4, with D possibly TRBD1 on 6 matching bases. Germline-derived CDR1 and CDR2 are KGHDR and SFDVKD. This CDR3 comprises 15 residues. CDR3 sequence: CSTSDHRQDNEKLFF. The CDR3 region has the DNA TGTTCCACCAGTGACCACAGACAGGATAATGAAAAACTGTTTTTT.

In this sample, this clonotype turned up many times. The V call is TRBV10-3, the J call TRBJ1-6; the D gene is possibly TRBD1 (5 bases). Germline loops: CDR1 ENHRY, CDR2 SYGVKD. The CDR3 runs 13 residues. V lost 7 bases, J lost 6 bases, and 10 bases lay in between. In nucleotides, the CDR3 is TGTGCCATCACCCTCGACAGTAATTCACCCCTCCACTTT. Translated, it gives CAITLDSNSPLHF.

The chain carries TRBV7-9 and TRBJ1-4; D is uncertain. The V and J ends lost 3 bases and 8 bases respectively, with 4 bases between them. This CDR3 has 11 amino acids. Germline CDR1 reads SEHNR; CDR2 reads FQNEAQ (reference sequence). The CDR3 protein is CASSLREKLFF. The CDR3 DNA reads as TGTGCCAGCAGCTTGAGAGAAAAACTGTTTTTT.

This clonotype occurred many times. The chain couples TRBV7-2 to TRBJ2-7; 8 nucleotides agree with TRBD1. The CDR3 sequence is 13 residues long. The J segment lost 4 bases and the V segment lost 5 bases, leaving 4 bases of the junction unmatched. Germline V gives CDR1 SGHTA, CDR2 FQGNSA. CDR3 protein: CASSVDRDYEQYF. CDR3 nucleotides: TGTGCCAGCAGCGTGGACAGGGATTACGAGCAGTACTTC.

A remark on this clonotype: Being one base from a much bigger clone, this may be a read error. The chain is built from TRBV6-2 or TRBV6-3 and TRBJ1-2; D remains ambiguous. CDR1 and CDR2 from the germline V gene are MNHEY and SVGEGT. The CDR3 loop spans 13 amino acids. The CDR3 reads CASSSPLTDGYSF. CDR3 DNA sequence: TGTGCCAGCAGTTCCCCCTTGACGGATGGCTACAGCTTC.

This clonotype was observed at least ten times. This sequence joins TRBV5-1 and TRBJ2-1; unclear D gene. Germline V CDR1 and CDR2: SGHRS, YFSETQ. V dropped 2 bases and J dropped 5 bases, with 2 bases sitting between them. CDR3 size: 11 residues. The CDR3 loop reads CASSFDNEQFF. CDR3 DNA: TGCGCCAGCAGCTTTGACAATGAGCAGTTCTTC.

This clonotype was observed many times. This chain joins TRBV29-1 and TRBJ1-4; D not certain. V dropped 4 bases and J dropped 8 bases, with 11 bases sitting between them. Germline CDR1 and CDR2: SQVTM and ANQGSEA. The CDR3 sequence is 12 residues long. The CDR3: CSVGGKREKLFF. DNA of the CDR3: TGCAGCGTTGGAGGGAAGCGAGAAAAACTGTTTTTT.